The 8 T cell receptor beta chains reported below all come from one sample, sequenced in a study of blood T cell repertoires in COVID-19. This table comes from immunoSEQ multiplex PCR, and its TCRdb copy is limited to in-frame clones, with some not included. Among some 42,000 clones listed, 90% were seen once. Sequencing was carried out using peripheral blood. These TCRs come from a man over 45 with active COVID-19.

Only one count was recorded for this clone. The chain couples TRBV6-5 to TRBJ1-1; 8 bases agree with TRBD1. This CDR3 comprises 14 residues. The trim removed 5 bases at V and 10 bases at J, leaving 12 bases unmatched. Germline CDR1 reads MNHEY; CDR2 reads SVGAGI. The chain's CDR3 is CASSTGQARGRAFF. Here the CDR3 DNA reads TGTGCCAGCAGTACGGGACAGGCCCGGGGTAGAGCTTTCTTT.

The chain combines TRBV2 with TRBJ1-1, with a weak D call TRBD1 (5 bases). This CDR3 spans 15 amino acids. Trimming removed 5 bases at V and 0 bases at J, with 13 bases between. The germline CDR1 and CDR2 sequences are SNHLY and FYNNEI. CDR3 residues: CASSWNSGMNTEAFF. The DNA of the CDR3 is TGTGCCAGCAGTTGGAATTCAGGGATGAACACTGAAGCTTTCTTT.

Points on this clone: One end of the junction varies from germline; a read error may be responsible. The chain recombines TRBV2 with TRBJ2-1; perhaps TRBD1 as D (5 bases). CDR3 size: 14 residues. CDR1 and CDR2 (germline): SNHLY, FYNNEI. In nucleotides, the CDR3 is TGTGCCAGCAGTGAAATCCGGGTCCAGGGTGGTAAGCTCTTC. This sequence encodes CASSEIRVQGGKLF.

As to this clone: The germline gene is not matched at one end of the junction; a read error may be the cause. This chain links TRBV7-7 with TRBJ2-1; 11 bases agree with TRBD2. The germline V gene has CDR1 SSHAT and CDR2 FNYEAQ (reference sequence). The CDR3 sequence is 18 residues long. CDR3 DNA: TGTGCTAGCAGCTCCAAAGTAGCGGGGGGGCTATCCTACAATGAGCAGTTCTTC. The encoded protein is CASSSKVAGGLSYNEQFF.

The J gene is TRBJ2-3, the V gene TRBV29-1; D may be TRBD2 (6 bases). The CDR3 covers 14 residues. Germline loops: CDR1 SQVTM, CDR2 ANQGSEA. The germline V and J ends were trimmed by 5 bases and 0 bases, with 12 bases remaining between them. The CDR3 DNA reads TGCAGCGTTTTCCCGACTAGTAGCACAGATACGCAGTATTTT. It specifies CSVFPTSSTDTQYF.

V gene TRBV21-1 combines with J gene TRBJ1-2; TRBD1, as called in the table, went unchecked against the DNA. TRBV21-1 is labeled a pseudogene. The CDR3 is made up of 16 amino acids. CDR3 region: CASSKRRTDVNYGYTF. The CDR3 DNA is TGTGCCAGCAGCAAACGCCGGACAGACGTTAACTATGGCTACACCTTC.

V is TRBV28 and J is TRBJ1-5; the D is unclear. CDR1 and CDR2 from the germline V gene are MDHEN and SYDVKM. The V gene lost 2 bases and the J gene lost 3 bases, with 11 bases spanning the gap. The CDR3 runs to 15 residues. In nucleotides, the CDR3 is TGTGCCAGCAGTTTAGGTTCTGGCCCCAATCAGCCCCAGCATTTT. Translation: CASSLGSGPNQPQHF.

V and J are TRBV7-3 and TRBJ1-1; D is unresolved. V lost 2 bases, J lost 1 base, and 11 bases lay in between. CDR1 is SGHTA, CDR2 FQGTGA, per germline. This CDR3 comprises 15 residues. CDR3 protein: CASSLSPDSNTEAFF. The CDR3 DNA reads TGTGCCAGCAGCTTATCGCCAGACTCGAACACTGAAGCTTTCTTT.